The present TCR beta chain was sequenced within a study of blood T cell repertoires in COVID-19. Overall study context: Researchers got acute and convalescent COVID-19 samples from the United States, Italy and Spain. PBMCs, B-cell-depleted T cells, or T cells provided the cDNA or gDNA that made up the material.

This CDR3 spans 14 amino acids. CDR1 SGHTA and CDR2 FQGNSA come from the germline V gene. Germline trimming cut 8 bases from V and 5 bases from J; bases unmatched to any gene: 6. This clone was seen more than once but under ten times. In the original workflow: Amplification with reference gene primers provided the estimates of nucleated cell counts. Clones were sequenced by immunoSEQ multiplex PCR, and TCRdb holds only the in-frame ones, with some missing. V and J calls and clone size are given by that table; D and trimming were obtained from the DNA. The table shows under 300,000 clones, with 75% to 90% occurring only once.

The rearrangement links TRBV7-2 to TRBJ1-2; 12 bases are a match to TRBD1. This clonotype originated in a man in his 60s who had recovered from COVID-19. Source material: peripheral blood. For the CDR3, the DNA is TGTGCCAGCGCCCGGGACAGGGGGCTGTATGGCTACACCTTC. It yields the protein CASARDRGLYGYTF.